Reported below is one T cell receptor (beta chain). No antigen is known for it. This entry comes from a study of radiotherapy plus CTLA-4 blockade in lung cancer. Overall study context: Objective responses were recorded in 15% to 20% of patients, with disease control recorded in less than 40%.

The germline V and J ends were trimmed by 5 bases and 2 bases, with 10 bases remaining between them. From germline, CDR1 is SGHAT and CDR2 FQDESV (reference sequence). The CDR3 extends over 13 amino acids. General study findings and limits: Subsequent to radiotherapy plus ipilimumab, tumor-derived TCR clones underwent expansion in blood.

The method was immunoSEQ multiplex PCR; TCRdb's version includes in-frame clones alone and lacks a portion of them. The data show tens of thousands of clones, 72% seen once. This specimen was peripheral blood, taken from a patient treated with radiotherapy plus ipilimumab. This TCR was sampled from a human donor with non-small cell lung cancer whose response to radiotherapy plus ipilimumab could not be evaluated. V gene TRBV11-1 combines with J gene TRBJ2-7, with D perhaps matching TRBD1 (6 bases). The chain's CDR3 is CASSRQETYEQYF. The CDR3, as DNA: TGTGCCAGCAGCCGACAGGAAACCTACGAGCAGTACTTC.